The 10 T cell receptor beta chains below all came from one sample that was sequenced in a study of cytomegalovirus exposure and HLA in healthy donors. The PCR ran on 60 Vbeta and 13 Jbeta primers. The protocol was immunoSEQ multiplex PCR, while the TCRdb copy is restricted to in-frame clones and leaves out a portion. The sample has approximately 110,000 clones; the top ten hold 2.5% to 3%. The sample taken for sequencing was PBMCs. The receptors were gathered from a man aged 25 to 45 in good health and CMV-seronegative.

The CDR3 nucleotides are TGTGCCAGCAGTATTATAGGACAGGAAGAGCAGTACTTC. Translation gives CASSIIGQEEQYF. The chain recombines TRBV28 with TRBJ2-5; 7 bases line up with TRBD1. The ends lost 5 bases at V and 11 bases at J; junction bases unmatched: 11. Germline CDR1 and CDR2: MDHEN and SYDVKM. The CDR3 runs 13 residues.

This rearrangement joins TRBV28 to TRBJ2-7, with 7 bases aligning to TRBD1. Germline V gene data show CDR1 as MDHEN and CDR2 as SYDVKM. The trim removed 7 bases at V and 3 bases at J, leaving 12 bases unmatched. The CDR3 extends over 15 amino acids. The CDR3 region has the DNA TGTGCCAGCAAAAAAGGTGGGGACAGCTTCTACGAGCAGTACTTC. Its translation: CASKKGGDSFYEQYF.

The chain carries TRBV15 and TRBJ2-1, with 8 bases identical to TRBD1. The germline gives CDR1 LNHNV, CDR2 YYDKDF (reference sequence). The CDR3 runs to 11 residues. The J segment lost 16 bases and the V segment lost 5 bases, leaving 7 bases of the junction unmatched. The CDR3 here is CATSEQGVGFF. The CDR3 DNA is TGTGCCACCAGCGAACAGGGGGTCGGATTCTTC.

The chain couples TRBV5-6 to TRBJ2-3; 10 bases line up with TRBD2. Germline V gene lookup returns CDR1 SGHDT and CDR2 YYEEEE. The CDR3 totals 17 residues. Trimming took 4 bases from V and 4 from J; bases not matched to a gene: 12. DNA for the CDR3: TGTGCCAGCAGCGGGCACTTGGAGCGGGAGGGCCCAGATACGCAGTATTTT. Translating it yields CASSGHLEREGPDTQYF.

In the case of this clone: This specimen includes other DNA sequences encoding the same CDR3. The rearrangement joins TRBV7-3 to TRBJ1-2; no clear D. V gave up 5 bases and J gave up 5 bases, with 12 bases separating them. The CDR3 has 13 amino acids. The V gene's germline CDR1 is SGHTA and CDR2 FQGTGA. The CDR3 DNA is TGTGCCAGCAGCCCCGGGGTGTCGTATGGCTACACCTTC. Its translation: CASSPGVSYGYTF.

The chain recombines TRBV30 with TRBJ2-1; D perhaps matches TRBD2 (6 bases). CDR1 is GTSNPN and CDR2 is SVGIG in the germline V gene (reference sequence). This CDR3 comprises 13 residues. Between the trimmed V and J ends, which lost 2 bases and 6 bases, there was a span of 11 bases. CDR3 residues: CAWSMAGPNEQFF. DNA of the CDR3: TGTGCCTGGAGTATGGCGGGACCCAATGAGCAGTTCTTC.

The chain couples TRBV4-2 to TRBJ2-5; maybe TRBD2 (5 bases). V was clipped by 6 bases and J by 0 bases, with 8 bases between them. CDR1 LGHNA and CDR2 YNFKEQ come from the germline V gene. The CDR3 is made up of 13 amino acids. CDR3 amino acids: CASRSSDQETQYF. CDR3 sequence (DNA): TGTGCCAGCAGGAGTAGCGACCAAGAGACCCAGTACTTC.

The rearrangement joins TRBV18 to TRBJ2-1, with TRBD1 identical over 8 bases. J gave up 0 bases and V 4 bases, and 5 bases lay outside the gene matches. The CDR3 is 16 amino acids. CDR1 is KGHSH and CDR2 is LQKENI in the germline V gene. In DNA form, the CDR3 reads TGTGCCAGCTCACTACCCGGACAGGGCTCCTACAATGAGCAGTTCTTC. Residues: CASSLPGQGSYNEQFF.

The chain links TRBV27 to TRBJ2-7; TRBD2 might be the D (6 bases). V dropped 4 bases and J dropped 0 bases, with 10 bases sitting between them. CDR3 size: 14 residues. Germline CDR1 MNHEY, CDR2 SMNVEV (reference sequence). CDR3: CASSYGGGSYEQYF. The CDR3 nucleotides are TGTGCCAGCAGTTATGGGGGAGGCTCCTACGAGCAGTACTTC.

The chain couples TRBV19 to TRBJ1-5; D gene uncertain. CDR1 and CDR2 (germline): LNHDA, SQIVND (reference sequence). Trimming pared 3 bases from V and 2 bases from J, leaving 8 bases between. The CDR3 loop spans 14 amino acids. Written as DNA, the CDR3 is TGTGCCAGTAGTATGTGGAGTGGCAATCAGCCCCAGCATTTT. This codes for CASSMWSGNQPQHF.